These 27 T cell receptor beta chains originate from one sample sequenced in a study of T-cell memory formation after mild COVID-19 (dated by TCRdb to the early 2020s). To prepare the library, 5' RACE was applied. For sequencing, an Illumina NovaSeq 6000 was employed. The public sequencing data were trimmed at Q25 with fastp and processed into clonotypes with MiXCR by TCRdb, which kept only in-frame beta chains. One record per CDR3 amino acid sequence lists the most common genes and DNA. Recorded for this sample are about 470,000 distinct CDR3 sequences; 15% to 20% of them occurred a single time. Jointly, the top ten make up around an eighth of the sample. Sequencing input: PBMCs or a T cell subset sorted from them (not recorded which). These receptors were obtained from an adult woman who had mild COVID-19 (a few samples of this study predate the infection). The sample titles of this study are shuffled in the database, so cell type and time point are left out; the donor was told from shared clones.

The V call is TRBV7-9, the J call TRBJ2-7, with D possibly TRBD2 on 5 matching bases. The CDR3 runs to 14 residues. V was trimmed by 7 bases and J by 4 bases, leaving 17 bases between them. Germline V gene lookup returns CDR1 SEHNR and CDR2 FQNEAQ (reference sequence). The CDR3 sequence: CASTLTGSQYEQYF. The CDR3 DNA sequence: TGTGCCAGCACTCTAACGGGATCCCAATACGAGCAGTACTTC.

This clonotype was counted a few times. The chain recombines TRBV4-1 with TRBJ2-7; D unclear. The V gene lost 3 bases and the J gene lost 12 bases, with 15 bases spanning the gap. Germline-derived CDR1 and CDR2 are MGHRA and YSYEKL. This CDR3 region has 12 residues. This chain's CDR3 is CASSQIGLGRYF. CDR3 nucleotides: TGCGCCAGCAGCCAGATAGGGTTGGGCCGGTACTTC.

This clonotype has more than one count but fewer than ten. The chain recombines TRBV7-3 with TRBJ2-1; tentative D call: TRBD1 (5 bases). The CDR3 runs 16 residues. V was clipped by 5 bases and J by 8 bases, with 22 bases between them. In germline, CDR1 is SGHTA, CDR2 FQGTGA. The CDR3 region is CASSPHRTKAPHEQFF. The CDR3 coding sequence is TGTGCCAGCAGCCCACACAGGACGAAGGCGCCGCATGAGCAGTTCTTC.

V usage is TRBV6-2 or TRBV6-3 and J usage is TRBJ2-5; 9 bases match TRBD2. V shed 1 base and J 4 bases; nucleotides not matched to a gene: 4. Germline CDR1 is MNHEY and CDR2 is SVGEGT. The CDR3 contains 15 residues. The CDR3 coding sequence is TGTGCCAGCAGTTACTTGGGGACTAGCTCAGAGACCCAGTACTTC. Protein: CASSYLGTSSETQYF.

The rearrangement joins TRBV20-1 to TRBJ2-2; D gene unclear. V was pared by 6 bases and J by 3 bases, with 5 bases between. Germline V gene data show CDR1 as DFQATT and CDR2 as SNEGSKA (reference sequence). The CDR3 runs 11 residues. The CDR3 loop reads CSARDTGELFF. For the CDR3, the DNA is TGCAGTGCGCGAGACACCGGGGAGCTGTTTTTT.

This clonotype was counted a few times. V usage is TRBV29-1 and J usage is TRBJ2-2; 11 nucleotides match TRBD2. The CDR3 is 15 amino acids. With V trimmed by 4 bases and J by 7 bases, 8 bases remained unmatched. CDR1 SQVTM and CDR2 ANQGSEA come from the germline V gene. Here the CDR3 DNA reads TGCAGCGTTGGGATAGCGGGAGGGCCAGGCGGGGAGCTGTTTTTT. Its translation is CSVGIAGGPGGELFF.

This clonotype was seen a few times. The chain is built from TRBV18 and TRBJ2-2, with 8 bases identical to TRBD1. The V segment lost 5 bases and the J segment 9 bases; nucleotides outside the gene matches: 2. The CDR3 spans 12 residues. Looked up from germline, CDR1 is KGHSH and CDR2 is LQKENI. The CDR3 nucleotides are TGTGCCAGCTCAGGACAGGGCCGGGAGCTGTTTTTT. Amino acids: CASSGQGRELFF.

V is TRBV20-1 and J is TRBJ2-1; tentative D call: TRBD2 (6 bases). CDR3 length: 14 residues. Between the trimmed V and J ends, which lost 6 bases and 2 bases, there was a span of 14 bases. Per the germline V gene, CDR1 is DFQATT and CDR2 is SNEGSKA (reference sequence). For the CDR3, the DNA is TGCAGTGCCGATCTTAGCGGAACCTACAATGAGCAGTTCTTC. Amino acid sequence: CSADLSGTYNEQFF.

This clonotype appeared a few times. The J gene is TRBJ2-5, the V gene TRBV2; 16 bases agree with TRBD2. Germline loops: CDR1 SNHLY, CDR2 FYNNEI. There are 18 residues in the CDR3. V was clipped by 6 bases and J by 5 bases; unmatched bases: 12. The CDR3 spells CASRGGTSGRAAGETQYF. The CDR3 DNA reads TGTGCCAGCAGAGGAGGGACTAGCGGGAGGGCCGCAGGGGAGACCCAGTACTTC.

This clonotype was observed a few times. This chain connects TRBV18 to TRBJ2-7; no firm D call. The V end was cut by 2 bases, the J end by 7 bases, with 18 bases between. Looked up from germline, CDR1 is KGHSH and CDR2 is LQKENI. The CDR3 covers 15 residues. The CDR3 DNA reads TGTGCCAGCTCACCAACTACCGGCCTGCGAAGGGAGCAGTACTTC. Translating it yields CASSPTTGLRREQYF.

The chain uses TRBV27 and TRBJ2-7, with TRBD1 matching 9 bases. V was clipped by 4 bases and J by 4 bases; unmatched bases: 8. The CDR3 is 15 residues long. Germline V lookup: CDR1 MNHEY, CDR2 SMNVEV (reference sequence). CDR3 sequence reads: CASSYYRDRVYEQYF. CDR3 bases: TGTGCCAGCAGTTACTACCGGGACAGGGTATACGAGCAGTACTTC.

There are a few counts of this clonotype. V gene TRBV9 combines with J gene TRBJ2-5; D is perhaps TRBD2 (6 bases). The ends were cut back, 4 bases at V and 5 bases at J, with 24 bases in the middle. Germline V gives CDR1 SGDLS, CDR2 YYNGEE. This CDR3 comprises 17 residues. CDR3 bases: TGTGCCAGCAGCCCTTTTAGCGGAGGTGGGTTGGAGGAGACCCAGTACTTC. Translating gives CASSPFSGGGLEETQYF. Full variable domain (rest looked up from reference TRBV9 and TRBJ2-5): DSGVTQTPKHLITATGQRVTLRCSPRSGDLSVYWYQQSLDQGLQFLIQYYNGEERAKGNILERFSAQQFPDLHSELNLSSLELGDSALYFCASSPFSGGGLEETQYFGPGTRLLVL.

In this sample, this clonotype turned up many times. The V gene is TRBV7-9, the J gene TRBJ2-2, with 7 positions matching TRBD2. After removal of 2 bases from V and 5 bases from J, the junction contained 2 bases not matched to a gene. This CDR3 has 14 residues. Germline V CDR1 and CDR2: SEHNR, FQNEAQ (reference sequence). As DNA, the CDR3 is TGTGCCAGCAGCTTAAGCGGGACGACCGGGGAGCTGTTTTTT. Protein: CASSLSGTTGELFF.

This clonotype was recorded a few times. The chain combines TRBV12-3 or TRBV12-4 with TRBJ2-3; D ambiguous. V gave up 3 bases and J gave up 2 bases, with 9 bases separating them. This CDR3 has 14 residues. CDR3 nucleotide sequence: TGTGCCAGCAGTTTGTCGGAGTTCACAGATACGCAGTATTTT. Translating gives CASSLSEFTDTQYF.

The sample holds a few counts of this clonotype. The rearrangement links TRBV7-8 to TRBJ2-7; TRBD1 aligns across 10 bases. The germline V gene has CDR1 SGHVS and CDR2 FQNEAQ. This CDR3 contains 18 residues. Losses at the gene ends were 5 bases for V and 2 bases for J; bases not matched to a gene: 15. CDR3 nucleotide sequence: TGTGCCAGCAGCAACCATCGGGACAGGGGAGAACTCGCCTACGAGCAGTACTTC. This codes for CASSNHRDRGELAYEQYF.

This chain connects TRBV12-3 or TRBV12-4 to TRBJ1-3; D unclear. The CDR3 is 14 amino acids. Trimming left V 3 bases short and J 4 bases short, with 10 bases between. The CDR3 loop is CASSFAVSGNTIYF. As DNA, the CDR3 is TGTGCCAGCAGTTTCGCCGTGTCCGGAAACACCATATATTTT.

The CDR3 sequence: CATSDPRDHAYEQYF. CDR3 in DNA: TGTGCCACCAGTGATCCCCGGGACCACGCCTACGAGCAGTACTTC. The V call is TRBV24-1, the J call TRBJ2-7; D tentatively fits TRBD1 or TRBD2 (5 bases each). Germline CDR1 KGHDR, CDR2 SFDVKD. V dropped 3 bases and J dropped 2 bases, with 13 bases sitting between them. The CDR3 is 15 residues long.

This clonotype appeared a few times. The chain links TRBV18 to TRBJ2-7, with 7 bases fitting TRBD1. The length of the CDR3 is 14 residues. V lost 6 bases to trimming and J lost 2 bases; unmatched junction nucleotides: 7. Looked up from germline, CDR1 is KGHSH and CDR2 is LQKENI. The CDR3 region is CASSKGAQTYEQYF. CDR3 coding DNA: TGTGCCAGCTCCAAGGGGGCGCAAACCTACGAGCAGTACTTC.

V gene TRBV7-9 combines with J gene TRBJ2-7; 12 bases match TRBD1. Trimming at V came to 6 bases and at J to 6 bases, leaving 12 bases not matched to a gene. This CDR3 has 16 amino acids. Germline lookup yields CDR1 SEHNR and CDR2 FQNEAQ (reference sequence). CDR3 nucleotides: TGTGCCAGCAGACCCACCGGGGGACAGGGGGCGGCCGAGCAGTACTTC. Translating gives CASRPTGGQGAAEQYF.

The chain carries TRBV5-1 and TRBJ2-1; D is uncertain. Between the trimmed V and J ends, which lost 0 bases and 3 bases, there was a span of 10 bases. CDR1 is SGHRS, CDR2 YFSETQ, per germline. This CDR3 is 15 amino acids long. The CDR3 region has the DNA TGCGCCAGCAGCTTGGAAGGGCCCCACTACAATGAGCAGTTCTTC. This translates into CASSLEGPHYNEQFF.

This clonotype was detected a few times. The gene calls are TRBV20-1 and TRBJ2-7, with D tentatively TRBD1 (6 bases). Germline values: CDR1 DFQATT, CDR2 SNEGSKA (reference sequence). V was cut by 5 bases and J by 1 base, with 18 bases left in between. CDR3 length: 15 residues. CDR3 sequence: CSAPYLRGSSYEQYF. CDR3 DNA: TGCAGTGCTCCATACCTTAGGGGGAGTTCCTACGAGCAGTACTTC.

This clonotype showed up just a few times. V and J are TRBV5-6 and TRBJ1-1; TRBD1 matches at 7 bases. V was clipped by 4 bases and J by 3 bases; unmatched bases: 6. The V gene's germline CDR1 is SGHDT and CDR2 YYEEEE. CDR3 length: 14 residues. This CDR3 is CASSRRQGYTEAFF. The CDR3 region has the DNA TGTGCCAGCAGCCGTAGACAGGGTTACACTGAAGCTTTCTTT.

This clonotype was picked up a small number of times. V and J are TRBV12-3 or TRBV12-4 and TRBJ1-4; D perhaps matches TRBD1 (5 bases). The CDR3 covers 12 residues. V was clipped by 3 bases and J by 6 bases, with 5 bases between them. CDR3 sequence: CASSLGDEKLFF. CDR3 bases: TGTGCCAGCAGTTTGGGGGATGAAAAACTGTTTTTT.

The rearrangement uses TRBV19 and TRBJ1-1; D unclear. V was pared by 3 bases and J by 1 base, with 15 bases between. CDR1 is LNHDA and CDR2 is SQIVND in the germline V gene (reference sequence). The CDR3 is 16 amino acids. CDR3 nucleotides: TGTGCCAGTAGTATGGTTCTTGGGCAGCCGAACACTGAAGCTTTCTTT. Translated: CASSMVLGQPNTEAFF.

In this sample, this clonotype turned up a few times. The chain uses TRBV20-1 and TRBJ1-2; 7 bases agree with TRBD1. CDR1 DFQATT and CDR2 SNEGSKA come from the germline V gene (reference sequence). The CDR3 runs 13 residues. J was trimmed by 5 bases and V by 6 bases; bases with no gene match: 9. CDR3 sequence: CSARNRGGYGYTF. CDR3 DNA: TGCAGTGCGCGAAACAGGGGCGGGTATGGCTACACCTTC.

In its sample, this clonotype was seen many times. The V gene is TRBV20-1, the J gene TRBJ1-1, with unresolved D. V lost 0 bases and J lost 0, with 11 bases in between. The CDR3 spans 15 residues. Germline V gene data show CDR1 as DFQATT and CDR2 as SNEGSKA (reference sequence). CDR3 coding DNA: TGCAGTGCTAGAGATGCGGCAGGAGTGAACACTGAAGCTTTCTTT. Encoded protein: CSARDAAGVNTEAFF.

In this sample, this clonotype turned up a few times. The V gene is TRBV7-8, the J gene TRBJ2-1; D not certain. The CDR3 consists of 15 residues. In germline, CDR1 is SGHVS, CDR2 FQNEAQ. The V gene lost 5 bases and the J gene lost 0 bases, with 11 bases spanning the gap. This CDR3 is CASSPEWASYNEQFF. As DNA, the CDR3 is TGTGCCAGCAGCCCCGAGTGGGCCTCCTACAATGAGCAGTTCTTC.